This entry concerns a single T cell receptor beta chain. Its specific antigen is unknown. No base qualities exist here, and no much larger clone lies one base off it. This entry belongs to a study of PD-L1 blockade in urothelial cancer (dated by TCRdb to about 2017). Regarding the study in general: Every patient began therapy around 2014 and was given atezolizumab 1,200 mg intravenously every 3 weeks. Patients had an ECOG performance status of 0 or 1 and had received between 0 and 3 prior chemotherapy regimens. Durable clinical benefit was defined as progression-free survival longer than 6 months, and TCR features were also tested against progression-free and overall survival. Blood samples were analyzed at 3 weeks after treatment start (second dose) and at 6 weeks after treatment start. Durable clinical benefit was achieved by nine patients but not by the remaining 20. Somatic, immune and clinical correlates of response to PD-L1 blockade with atezolizumab in urothelial cancer were the focus of an exploratory multi-omic analysis. Some 30 patients had pretreatment blood TCR-seq, about 24 had at least one posttreatment blood collection, and about 24 had tumor TCR-seq. About 90% of the roughly 30 patients were identified as males with urothelial cancer of bladder origin, and a prior smoking history was reported by 18 of 29 patients. Pretreatment tumor samples, along with matched peripheral blood collected serially before and after atezolizumab treatment, underwent TCR sequencing. In the same patients, pretreatment tumors underwent whole exome sequencing and RNA sequencing in addition to TCR sequencing. Blood samples yielded a median of around 140,000 T cells and more than 80,000 unique TCRs, with median clonality 0.080. Overall study outcomes, separate from this receptor: Because the sample size was small (n ≈ 31) and many of the analyses were exploratory, the results are meant to be hypothesis-generating. Greater expansion of tumor-associated TCR clones in peripheral blood 3 weeks after the start of treatment was observed in patients with durable benefit (n of about 20, p = 0.022). A pretreatment peripheral blood TCR clonality below the median was linked to improved progression-free and overall survival.

To estimate absolute template abundance from read counts, synthetic TCR analog templates were spiked into each PCR. The immunoSEQ assay used bias-controlled V and J gene primers to amplify TCRbeta CDR3 regions from genomic DNA. Sequencing of rearranged TCRbeta segments was done at approximately 20X coverage. The original pipeline was this. Sequencing errors were corrected by clustering and CDR3s were annotated against IMGT to assign V, D and J genes. Downstream analyses used only productive TCRbeta rearrangements, leaving out any out-of-frame or stop-codon sequences. To compute clonality, Shannon entropy was normalized by the log of the number of unique productive sequences and then subtracted from one. Fisher's exact test with Benjamini-Hochberg correction, using a cutoff of adjusted p below 0.01, was how clones that differed between time points or between blood and tumor were identified. Held by TCRdb, this immuneACCESS table contains in-frame sequences only and omits some clones. Under half of the omission traces to an unresolved V gene where checked; the cause of the rest is unknown. V, J and clone size derive from that table, while D and trimming were established from the DNA sequence. The sample table holds under 95,000 clones, of which roughly 84% were seen once. Roughly 9.2% of the sample is taken by the ten largest.

What the time point label conveys for this sample: pretreatment peripheral blood. A cohort of about 31 patients with locally advanced or metastatic urothelial carcinoma, treated at Memorial Sloan Kettering on a trial protocol, was included. Peripheral blood mononuclear cells were collected pretreatment and during treatment, with between 1 and 8 total time points per patient. The Qiagen DNeasy Blood extraction kit was used to purify genomic DNA from total PBMCs and from tumor samples. PBMCs were collected pretreatment and during treatment, and were isolated and stored as previously described. Sequences SGHRS (CDR1) and YFSETQ (CDR2) are obtained from the germline V gene. The CDR3 spans 14 residues, from the cysteine through the phenylalanine. This entry keeps only the CDR3 DNA: 42 bases, framed from base 1. V gives up 4 bases and J gives up 4 bases, and the segment between their germline ends measures 14 bases.

The rearranged segments are TRBV5-1 and TRBJ1-2; tentative D gene TRBD1, with 5 bases matching. Sample: PBMCs, taken around atezolizumab (anti-PD-L1) treatment. This TCR was recovered from a woman aged 70-85 years with urothelial cancer. Read as DNA, the sequence is TGCGCCAGCAGCCCGGACGGACAAGCCTATGGCTACACCTTC. The resulting protein is CASSPDGQAYGYTF.